Given below is one T cell receptor (beta chain) in context. Its antigen is as yet unknown. Deep level was the assay's run setting. Measured with immunoSEQ multiplex PCR; TCRdb has only the in-frame clones, and not every one. The sample holds about 1,500,000 clones, roughly 96% seen once. The data originate from a study of shared clonotypes between healthy human individuals. The study, taken as a whole, reports: Roughly 4.7% was the fraction of naive CD4 clonotypes found shared across a few donors.

The specimen sequenced was naive CD4+ T cells sorted from blood. The subset here: CD45RA+ positively selected. The TCR comes from a man in his thirties or forties in good health.

Here the CDR3 DNA reads TGTGCCAGCAGCTCCAGACTAGCGGGAGGATCTGGGGAGCTGTTTTTT. Translation: CASSSRLAGGSGELFF. The chain uses TRBV11-2 and TRBJ2-2; 13 bases map to TRBD2. The CDR3 consists of 16 residues. Germline V lookup: CDR1 SGHAT, CDR2 FQNNGV. V dropped 4 bases and J dropped 8; count of bases not matched to a gene: 7. Using reference TRBV11-2 and TRBJ2-2 for the parts outside the CDR3, the full variable domain is EAGVAQSPRYKIIEKRQSVAFWCNPISGHATLYWYQQILGQGPKLLIQFQNNGVVDDSQLPKDRFSAERLKGVDSTLKIQPAKLEDSAVYLCASSSRLAGGSGELFFGEGSRLTVL.